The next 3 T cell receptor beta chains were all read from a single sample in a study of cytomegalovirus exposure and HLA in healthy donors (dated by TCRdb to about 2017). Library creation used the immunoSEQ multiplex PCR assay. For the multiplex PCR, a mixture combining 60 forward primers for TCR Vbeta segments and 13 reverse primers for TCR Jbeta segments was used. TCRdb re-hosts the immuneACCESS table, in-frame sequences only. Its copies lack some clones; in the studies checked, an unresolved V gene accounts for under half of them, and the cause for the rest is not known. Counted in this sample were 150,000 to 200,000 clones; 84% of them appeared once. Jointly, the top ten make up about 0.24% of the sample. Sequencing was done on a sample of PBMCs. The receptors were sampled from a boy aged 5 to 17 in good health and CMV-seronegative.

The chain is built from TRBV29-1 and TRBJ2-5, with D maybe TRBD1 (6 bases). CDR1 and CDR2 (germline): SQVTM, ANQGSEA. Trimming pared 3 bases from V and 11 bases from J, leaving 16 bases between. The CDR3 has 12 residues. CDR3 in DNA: TGCAGCGTTGAGGGGGCCGTGGGGGAGCAGTACTTC. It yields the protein CSVEGAVGEQYF.

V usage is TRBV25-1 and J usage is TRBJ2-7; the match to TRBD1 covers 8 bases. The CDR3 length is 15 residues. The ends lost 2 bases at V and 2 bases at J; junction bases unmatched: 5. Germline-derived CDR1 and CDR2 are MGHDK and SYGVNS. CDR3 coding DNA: TGTGCCAGCAGTGAAACAGGGGGTTCGACCTACGAGCAGTACTTC. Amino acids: CASSETGGSTYEQYF.

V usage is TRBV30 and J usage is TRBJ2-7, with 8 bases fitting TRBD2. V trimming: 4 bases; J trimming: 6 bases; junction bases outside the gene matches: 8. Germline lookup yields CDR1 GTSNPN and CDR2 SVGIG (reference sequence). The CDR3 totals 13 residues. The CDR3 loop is CAWISGGASEQYF. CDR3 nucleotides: TGTGCCTGGATCTCGGGGGGGGCGTCCGAGCAGTACTTC.